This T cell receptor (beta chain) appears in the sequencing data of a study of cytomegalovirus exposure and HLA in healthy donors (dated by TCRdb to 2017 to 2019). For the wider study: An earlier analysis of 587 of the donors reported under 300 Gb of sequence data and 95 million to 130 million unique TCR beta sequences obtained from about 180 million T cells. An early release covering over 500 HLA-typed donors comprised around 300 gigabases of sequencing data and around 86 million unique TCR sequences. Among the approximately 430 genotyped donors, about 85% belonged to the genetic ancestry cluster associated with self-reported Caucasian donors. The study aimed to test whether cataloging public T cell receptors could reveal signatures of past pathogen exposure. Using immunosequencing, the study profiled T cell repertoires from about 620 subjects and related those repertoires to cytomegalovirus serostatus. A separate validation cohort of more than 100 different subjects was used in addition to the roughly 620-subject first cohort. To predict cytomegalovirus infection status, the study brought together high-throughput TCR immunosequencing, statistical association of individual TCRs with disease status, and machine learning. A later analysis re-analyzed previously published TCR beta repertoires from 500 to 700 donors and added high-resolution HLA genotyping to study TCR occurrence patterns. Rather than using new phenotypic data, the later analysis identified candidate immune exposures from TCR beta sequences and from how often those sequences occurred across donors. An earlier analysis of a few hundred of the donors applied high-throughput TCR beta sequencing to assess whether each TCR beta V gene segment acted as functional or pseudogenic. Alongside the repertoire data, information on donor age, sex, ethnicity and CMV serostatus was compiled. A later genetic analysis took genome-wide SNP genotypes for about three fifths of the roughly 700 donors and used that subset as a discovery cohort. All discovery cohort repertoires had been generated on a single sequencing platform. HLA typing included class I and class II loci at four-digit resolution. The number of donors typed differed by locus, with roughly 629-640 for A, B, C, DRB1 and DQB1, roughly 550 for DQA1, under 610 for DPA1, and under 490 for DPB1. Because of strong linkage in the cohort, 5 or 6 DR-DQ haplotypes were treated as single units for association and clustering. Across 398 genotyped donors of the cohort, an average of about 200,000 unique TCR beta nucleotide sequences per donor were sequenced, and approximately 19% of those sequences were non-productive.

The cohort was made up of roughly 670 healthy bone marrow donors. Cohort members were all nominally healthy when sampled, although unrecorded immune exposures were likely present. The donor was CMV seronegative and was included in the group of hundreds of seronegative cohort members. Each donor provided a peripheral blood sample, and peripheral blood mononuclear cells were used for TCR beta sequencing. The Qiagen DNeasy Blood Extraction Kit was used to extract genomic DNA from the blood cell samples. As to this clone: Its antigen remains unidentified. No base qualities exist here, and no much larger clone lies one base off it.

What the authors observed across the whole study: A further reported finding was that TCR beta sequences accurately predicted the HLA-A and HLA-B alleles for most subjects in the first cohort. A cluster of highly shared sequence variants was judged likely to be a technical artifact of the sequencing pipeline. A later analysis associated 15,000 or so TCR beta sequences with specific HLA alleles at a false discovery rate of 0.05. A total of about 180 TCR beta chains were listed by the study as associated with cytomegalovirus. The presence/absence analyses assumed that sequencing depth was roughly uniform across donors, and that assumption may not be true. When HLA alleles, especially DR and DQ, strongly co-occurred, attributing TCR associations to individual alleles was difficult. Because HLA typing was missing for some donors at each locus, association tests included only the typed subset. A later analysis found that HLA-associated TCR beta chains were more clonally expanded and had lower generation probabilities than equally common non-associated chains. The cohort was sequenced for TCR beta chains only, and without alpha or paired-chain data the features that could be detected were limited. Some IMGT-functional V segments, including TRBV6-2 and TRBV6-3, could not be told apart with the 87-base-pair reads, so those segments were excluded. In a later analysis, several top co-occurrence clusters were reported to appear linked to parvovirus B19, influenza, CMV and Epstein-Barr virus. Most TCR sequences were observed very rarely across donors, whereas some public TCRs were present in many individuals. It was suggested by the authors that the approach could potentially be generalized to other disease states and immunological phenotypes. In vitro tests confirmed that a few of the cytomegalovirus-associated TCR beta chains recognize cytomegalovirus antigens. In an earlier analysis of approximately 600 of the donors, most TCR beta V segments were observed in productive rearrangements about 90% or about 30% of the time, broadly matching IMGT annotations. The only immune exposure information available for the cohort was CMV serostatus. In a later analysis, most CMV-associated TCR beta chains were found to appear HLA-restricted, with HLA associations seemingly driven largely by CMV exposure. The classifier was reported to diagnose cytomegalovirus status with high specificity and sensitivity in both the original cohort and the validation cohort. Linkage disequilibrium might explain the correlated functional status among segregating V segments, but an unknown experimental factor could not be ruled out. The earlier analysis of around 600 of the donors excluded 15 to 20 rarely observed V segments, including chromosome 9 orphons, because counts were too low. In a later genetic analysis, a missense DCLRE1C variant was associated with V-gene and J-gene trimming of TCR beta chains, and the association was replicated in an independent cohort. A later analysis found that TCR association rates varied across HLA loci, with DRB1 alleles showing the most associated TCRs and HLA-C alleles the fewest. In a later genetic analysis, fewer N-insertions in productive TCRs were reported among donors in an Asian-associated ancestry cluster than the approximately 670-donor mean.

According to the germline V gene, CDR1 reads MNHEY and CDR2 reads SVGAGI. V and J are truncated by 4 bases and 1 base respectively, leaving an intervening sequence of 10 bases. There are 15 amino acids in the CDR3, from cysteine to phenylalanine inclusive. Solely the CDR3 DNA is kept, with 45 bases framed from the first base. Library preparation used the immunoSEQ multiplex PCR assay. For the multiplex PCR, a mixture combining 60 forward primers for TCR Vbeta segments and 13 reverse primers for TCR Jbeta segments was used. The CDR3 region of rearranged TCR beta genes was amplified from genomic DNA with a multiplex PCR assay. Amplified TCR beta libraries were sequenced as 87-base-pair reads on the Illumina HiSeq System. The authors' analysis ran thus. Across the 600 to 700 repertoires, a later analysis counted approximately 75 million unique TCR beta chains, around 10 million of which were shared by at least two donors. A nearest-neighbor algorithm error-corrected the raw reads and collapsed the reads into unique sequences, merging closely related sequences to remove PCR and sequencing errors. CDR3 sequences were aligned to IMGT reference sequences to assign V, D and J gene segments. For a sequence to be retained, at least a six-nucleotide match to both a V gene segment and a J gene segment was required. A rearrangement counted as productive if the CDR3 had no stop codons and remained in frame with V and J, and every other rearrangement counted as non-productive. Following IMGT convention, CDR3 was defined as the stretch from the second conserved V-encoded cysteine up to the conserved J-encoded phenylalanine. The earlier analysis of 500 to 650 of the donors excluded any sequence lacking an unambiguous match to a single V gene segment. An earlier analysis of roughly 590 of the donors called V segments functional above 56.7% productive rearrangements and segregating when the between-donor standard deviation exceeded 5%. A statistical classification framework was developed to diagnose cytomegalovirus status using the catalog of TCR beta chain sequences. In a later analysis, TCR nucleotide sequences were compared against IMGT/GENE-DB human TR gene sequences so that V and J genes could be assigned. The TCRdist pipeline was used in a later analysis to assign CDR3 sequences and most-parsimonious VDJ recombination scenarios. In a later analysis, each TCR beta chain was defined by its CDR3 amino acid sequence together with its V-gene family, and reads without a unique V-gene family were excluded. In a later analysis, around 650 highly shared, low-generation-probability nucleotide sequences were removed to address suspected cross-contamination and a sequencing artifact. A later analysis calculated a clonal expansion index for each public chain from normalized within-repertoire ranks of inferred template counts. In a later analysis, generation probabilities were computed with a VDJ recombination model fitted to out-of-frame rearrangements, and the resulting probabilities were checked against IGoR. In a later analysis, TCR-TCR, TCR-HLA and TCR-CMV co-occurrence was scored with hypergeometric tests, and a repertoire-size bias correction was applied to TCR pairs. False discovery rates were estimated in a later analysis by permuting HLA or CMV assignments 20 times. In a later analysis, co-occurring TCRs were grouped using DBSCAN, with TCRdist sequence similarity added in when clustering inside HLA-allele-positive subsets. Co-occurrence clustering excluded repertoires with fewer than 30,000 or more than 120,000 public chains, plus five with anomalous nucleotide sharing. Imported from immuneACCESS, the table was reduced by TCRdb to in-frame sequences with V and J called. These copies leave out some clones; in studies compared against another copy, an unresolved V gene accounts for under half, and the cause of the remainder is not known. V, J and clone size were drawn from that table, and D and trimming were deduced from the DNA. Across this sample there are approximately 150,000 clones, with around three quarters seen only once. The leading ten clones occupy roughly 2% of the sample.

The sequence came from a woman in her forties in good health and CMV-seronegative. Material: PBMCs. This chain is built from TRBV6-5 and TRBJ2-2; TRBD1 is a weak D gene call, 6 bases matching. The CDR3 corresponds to CASSSGHRNTGELFF. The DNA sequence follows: TGTGCCAGCAGTTCGGGACATCGGAACACCGGGGAGCTGTTTTTT.